This record looks at one T cell receptor beta chain sequence and its context. Its antigen is still unknown. Germline is not matched at one junction end, which may reflect a read error. The data were obtained in a study of tumor-infiltrating lymphocytes in primary liver carcinoma. Whole-study results and caveats: Reduced overlap was seen in tumor-adjacent and tumor-blood pairs versus tumor region pairs.

A constant-region primer primed TCR beta cDNA synthesis from about 0.45 ug of total RNA. For TCR beta, libraries were produced by three nested multiplex PCR rounds using slightly modified ARM-PCR. TCRdb reanalysed the multiplex PCR reads using MiXCR and keeps one entry per CDR3 protein. Altogether roughly 120,000 distinct CDR3 sequences are present, roughly 70% being singletons, with the ten largest covering over 7.5%. Both RNA and DNA were isolated together from approximately 20-30 mg of bulk tissue that had not been sorted. The source is a woman in her sixties or seventies with primary liver carcinoma and hepatitis B virus infection. Sequenced sample: tumor-adjacent normal liver tissue.

CDR3 sequence (DNA): TGTGCCAGCAGTGACTCGCCACTAGCGTTGAGCTCCTACGAGCGGTACTTC. It encodes CASSDSPLALSSYERYF. The chain employs TRBV6-4 and TRBJ2-7, with TRBD2 matching over 7 bases. This CDR3 comprises 17 residues. Germline V gene sequence: CDR1 MRHNA, CDR2 SNTAGT.